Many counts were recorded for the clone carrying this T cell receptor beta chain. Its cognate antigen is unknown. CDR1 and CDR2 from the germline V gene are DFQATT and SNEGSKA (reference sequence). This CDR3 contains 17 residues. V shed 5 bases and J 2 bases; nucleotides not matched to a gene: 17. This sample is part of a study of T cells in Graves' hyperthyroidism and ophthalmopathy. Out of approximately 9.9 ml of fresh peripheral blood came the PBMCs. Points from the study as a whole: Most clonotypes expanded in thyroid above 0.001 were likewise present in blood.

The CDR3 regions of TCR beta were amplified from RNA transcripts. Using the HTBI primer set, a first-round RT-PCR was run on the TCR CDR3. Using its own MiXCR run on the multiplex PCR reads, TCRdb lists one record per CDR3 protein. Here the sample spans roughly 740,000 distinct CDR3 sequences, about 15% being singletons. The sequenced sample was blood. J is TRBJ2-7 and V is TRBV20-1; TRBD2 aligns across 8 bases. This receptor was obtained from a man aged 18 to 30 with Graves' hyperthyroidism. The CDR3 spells CSARDSSGGTGTYEQYF. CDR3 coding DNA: TGCAGTGCTCGGGACTCTTCGGGGGGGACTGGAACCTACGAGCAGTACTTC.